This TCR beta chain is drawn from a study of long-term antiretroviral therapy in people with HIV. Runs used v3.0 of the immunoSEQ assay and were done at survey level. A per-sample goal of roughly 40,000-50,000 T-cell genomes was targeted by sequencing. Here immunoSEQ multiplex PCR was the method, and the copy in TCRdb shows in-frame clones only, minus some. This table has approximately 30,000 clones, 80% to 85% appearing once. Amounts of roughly 1-11 million cryopreserved PBMC were held in the samples before DNA extraction. Findings and limits, study-wide: Blood collection from the mid-2000s to the late 2010s possibly occurred under older ART regimens. ART adherence was not documented, and neither viral resistance nor therapy changes had any data.

As regards this clone: What it binds is not known.

Germline V gene sequence: CDR1 SGHTS, CDR2 YDEGEE. This CDR3 contains 16 residues. The J segment lost 4 bases and the V segment lost 1 base, leaving 7 bases of the junction unmatched. The sample was unsorted PBMCs, taken 0.4 years after starting antiretroviral therapy. The chain employs TRBV5-8 and TRBJ2-1, with 8 bases aligning to TRBD1. The receptor comes from a man aged 18 to 30 with HIV. The CDR3 reads CASSLRDRYPYNEQFF. CDR3 coding DNA: TGTGCCAGCAGCTTGAGGGACAGGTACCCTTACAATGAGCAGTTCTTC. The variable domain in full, completed from reference TRBV5-8 and TRBJ2-1, reads EAGVTQSPTHLIKTRGQQATLRCSPISGHTSVYWYQQALGLGLQFLLWYDEGEERNRGNFPPRFSGRQFPNYSSELNVNALELEDSALYLCASSLRDRYPYNEQFFGPGTRLTVL.